The sample holds a few counts of the clone carrying this TCR beta chain. The antigen remains unidentified. The source of the sample is a study of early T cells in non-severe SARS-CoV-2 infection. Findings and limits, study-wide: Sequences matched to VDJdb favored anti-spike CD8 responses, while private and CD4 specificities were missed.

Each cDNA molecule carried a unique molecular identifier. TCRdb fed the 5' RACE reads into MiXCR, producing one record per CDR3 protein. This repertoire shows 90,000 to 120,000 distinct CDR3 sequences, 9% to 13% found once; its top ten account for around 3%. V dropped 0 bases and J dropped 6; count of bases not matched to a gene: 11. The CDR3 loop spans 17 amino acids. CDR1 is MNHEY, CDR2 SMNVEV, per germline (reference sequence). The V gene is TRBV27, the J gene TRBJ2-1; 7 positions agree with TRBD1. The TCR was taken from an adult who was a healthcare worker with PCR-confirmed SARS-CoV-2 infection or an uninfected control (not recorded which). Sequenced input: whole blood. This chain's CDR3 is CASSLSVQGYPGNEQFF. The CDR3 DNA sequence: TGTGCCAGCAGTTTATCGGTACAGGGGTACCCGGGCAATGAGCAGTTCTTC.